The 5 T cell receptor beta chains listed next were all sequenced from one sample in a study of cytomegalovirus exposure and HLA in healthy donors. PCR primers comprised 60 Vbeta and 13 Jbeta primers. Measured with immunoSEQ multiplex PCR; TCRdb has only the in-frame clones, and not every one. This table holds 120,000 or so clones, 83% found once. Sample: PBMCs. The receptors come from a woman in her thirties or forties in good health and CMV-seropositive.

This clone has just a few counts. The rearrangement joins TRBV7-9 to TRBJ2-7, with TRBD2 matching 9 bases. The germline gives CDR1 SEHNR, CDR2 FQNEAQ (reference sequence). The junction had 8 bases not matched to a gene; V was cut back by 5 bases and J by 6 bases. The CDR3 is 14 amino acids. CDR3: CASSPRTSEAEQYF. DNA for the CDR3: TGTGCCAGCAGCCCTCGGACTAGCGAGGCCGAGCAGTACTTC.

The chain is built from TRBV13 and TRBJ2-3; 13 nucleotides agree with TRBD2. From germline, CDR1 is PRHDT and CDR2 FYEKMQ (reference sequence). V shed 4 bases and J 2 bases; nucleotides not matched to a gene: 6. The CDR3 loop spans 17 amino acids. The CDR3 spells CASSSPGLAGDTDTQYF. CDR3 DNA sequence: TGTGCCAGCAGCTCCCCTGGACTAGCGGGGGACACAGATACGCAGTATTTT.

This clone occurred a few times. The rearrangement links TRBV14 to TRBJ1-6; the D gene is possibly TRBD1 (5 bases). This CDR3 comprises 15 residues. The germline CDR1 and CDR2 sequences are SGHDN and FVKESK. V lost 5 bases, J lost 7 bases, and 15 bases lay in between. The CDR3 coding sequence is TGTGCCAGCAGCTCCACAGACAGCCAGAATTCACCCCTCCACTTT. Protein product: CASSSTDSQNSPLHF.

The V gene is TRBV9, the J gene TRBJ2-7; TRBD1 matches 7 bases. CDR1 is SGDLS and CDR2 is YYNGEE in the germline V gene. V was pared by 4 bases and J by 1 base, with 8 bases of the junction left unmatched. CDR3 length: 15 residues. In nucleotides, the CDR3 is TGTGCCAGCAGCCAAAGGGACAGCAAATCCTACGAGCAGTACTTC. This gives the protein CASSQRDSKSYEQYF.

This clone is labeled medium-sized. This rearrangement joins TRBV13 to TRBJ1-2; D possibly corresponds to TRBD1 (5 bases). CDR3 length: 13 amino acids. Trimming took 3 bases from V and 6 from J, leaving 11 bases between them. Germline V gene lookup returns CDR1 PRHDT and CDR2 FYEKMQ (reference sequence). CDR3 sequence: CASSFRGGDGYTF. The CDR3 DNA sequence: TGTGCCAGCAGCTTTAGGGGCGGGGATGGCTACACCTTC.